The source of this T cell receptor beta chain is a study of regulatory T cells in long-lasting Graves disease. Described time point: newly diagnosed GD, antithyroid drugs for less than 3 months. PBMC-extracted RNA yielded the TCR library. Sequencing libraries for TCR beta were prepared with iRepertoire HTBI primers and Arm-PCR of CDR3 regions. TCRdb recomputed calls from the multiplex PCR reads with MiXCR, one row per CDR3 protein. The table records roughly 500,000 distinct CDR3 sequences, about 13% of them present only once. This clonotype was seen only a few times. This same sample was also taken into another study, of T cells in Graves' hyperthyroidism and ophthalmopathy. That source reports: Patients were excluded because of uncontrolled infection, other autoimmune disease, pregnancy or lactation. Each diagnosis drew on symptoms, thyroxine, TRAb, thyroid ultrasound and orbital computed tomography findings.

The origin of this receptor is a man younger than 40 with Graves disease. Sequencing used peripheral blood mononuclear cells (PBMCs), obtained at new diagnosis, from a patient treated with antithyroid drugs.

The CDR3 nucleotides are TGTGCCTGGAGGGGGCCCGGAAACACCATATATTTT. It codes for CAWRGPGNTIYF. V is TRBV30 and J is TRBJ1-3, with D perhaps matching TRBD1 (5 bases). The CDR3 length is 12 residues. The germline V and J ends were trimmed by 3 bases and 4 bases, with 7 bases remaining between them. Germline-derived CDR1 and CDR2 are GTSNPN and SVGIG (reference sequence).